One and the same sample provided the 20 T cell receptor beta chains below, sequenced in a study of monozygotic twins with cystic fibrosis. Assay: immunoSEQ multiplex PCR; the TCRdb copy retains only in-frame clones and omits some. The sample consists of approximately 28,000 clones, 85% of them appearing once. Source material: blood. The receptors stem from a girl aged 2 to 9 with cystic fibrosis.

This chain connects TRBV6-5 to TRBJ2-3; no clear D gene. Trimming pared 4 bases from V and 6 bases from J, leaving 14 bases between. Germline CDR1 MNHEY, CDR2 SVGAGI. The CDR3 covers 14 residues. The CDR3 here is CASSFLTSEDTQYF. DNA of the CDR3: TGTGCCAGCAGTTTCCTGACGTCAGAGGATACGCAGTATTTT.

V gene TRBV7-9 combines with J gene TRBJ2-4; D gene unclear. The CDR3 has 14 amino acids. Germline assignment: CDR1 SEHNR and CDR2 FQNEAQ (reference sequence). V was clipped by 7 bases and J by 1 base, with 11 bases between them. CDR3 sequence (DNA): TGTGCCAGCACCGATCTGGAGGCCAAAAACATTCAGTACTTC. It encodes CASTDLEAKNIQYF.

V usage is TRBV2 and J usage is TRBJ2-2; no clear D. The CDR3 runs 15 residues. Germline assignment: CDR1 SNHLY and CDR2 FYNNEI. V dropped 3 bases and J dropped 2 bases, with 10 bases sitting between them. The CDR3 nucleotides are TGTGCCAGCAGTGATAAAAACCAAAACACCGGGGAGCTGTTTTTT. It codes for CASSDKNQNTGELFF.

The table lists this clone with a count of one. V is TRBV30 and J is TRBJ2-7; D unclear. Trimming pared 1 base from V and 3 bases from J, leaving 7 bases between. The CDR3 is made up of 12 amino acids. CDR1 GTSNPN and CDR2 SVGIG come from the germline V gene (reference sequence). The CDR3 loop reads CAWSDRDYEQYF. As DNA, the CDR3 is TGTGCCTGGAGTGACAGAGACTACGAGCAGTACTTC.

The chain couples TRBV2 to TRBJ1-1; possibly TRBD1 for D (6 bases). The V and J ends lost 5 bases and 1 base respectively, with 11 bases between them. The germline V gene encodes CDR1 SNHLY and CDR2 FYNNEI. The CDR3 sequence is 14 residues long. DNA of the CDR3: TGTGCCAGCAGTTGGGACACCCGGAACACTGAAGCTTTCTTT. Protein product: CASSWDTRNTEAFF. Full variable domain (rest looked up from reference TRBV2 and TRBJ1-1): EPEVTQTPSHQVTQMGQEVILRCVPISNHLYFYWYRQILGQKVEFLVSFYNNEISEKSEIFDDQFSVERPDGSNFTLKIRSTKLEDSAMYFCASSWDTRNTEAFFGQGTRLTVV.

The chain carries TRBV23-1 and TRBJ2-7, with 15 bases lining up with TRBD2. TRBV23-1 is annotated as an ORF whose role is uncertain. CDR3 length: 17 amino acids. V shed 2 bases, J shed 2 bases, and the junction held 4 bases outside the gene matches. CDR3: CASSQAGTSGRPYEQYF. The CDR3, as DNA: TGCGCCAGCAGTCAAGCCGGGACTAGCGGGAGGCCCTACGAGCAGTACTTC.

V is TRBV30 and J is TRBJ1-5; D remains ambiguous. CDR3 length: 13 residues. V dropped 3 bases and J dropped 7 bases, with 13 bases sitting between them. CDR1 is GTSNPN and CDR2 is SVGIG in the germline V gene (reference sequence). Here the CDR3 reads CAWSVGVEQPQHF. The CDR3 DNA reads TGTGCCTGGAGCGTCGGGGTCGAGCAGCCCCAGCATTTT. Full variable domain (rest looked up from reference TRBV30 and TRBJ1-5): SQTIHQWPATLVQPVGSPLSLECTVEGTSNPNLYWYRQAAGRGLQLLFYSVGIGQISSEVPQNLSASRPQDRQFILSSKKLLLSDSGFYLCAWSVGVEQPQHFGDGTRLSIL.

The chain is built from TRBV10-3 and TRBJ2-7, with D perhaps TRBD1 or TRBD2 (6 bases each). Germline V gene data show CDR1 as ENHRY and CDR2 as SYGVKD. Trimming removed 4 bases at V and 1 base at J, with 14 bases between. This CDR3 region has 15 residues. As DNA, the CDR3 is TGTGCCATCAGTGCCCGTGGGGGGCAATCCTACGAGCAGTACTTC. This encodes CAISARGGQSYEQYF.

This chain uses TRBV25-1 with TRBJ2-1; maybe TRBD1 (5 bases). CDR3 length equals 14 residues. V lost 2 bases and J lost 2, with 7 bases in between. Germline lookup yields CDR1 MGHDK and CDR2 SYGVNS. The CDR3 DNA is TGTGCCAGCAGTGAAAGGGGAACCTACAATGAGCAGTTCTTC. Encoded protein: CASSERGTYNEQFF.

The rearrangement uses TRBV5-1 and TRBJ2-3; TRBD1 agrees at 9 bases. V shed 0 bases, J shed 5 bases, and the junction held 4 bases outside the gene matches. This CDR3 is built from 15 residues. Germline loops: CDR1 SGHRS, CDR2 YFSETQ. The CDR3 sequence is CASSLGGTGRDTQYF. The CDR3 coding sequence is TGCGCCAGCAGCTTGGGAGGGACAGGGAGAGATACGCAGTATTTT.

V and J are TRBV2 and TRBJ2-1; TRBD2 agrees at 14 bases. Germline V lookup: CDR1 SNHLY, CDR2 FYNNEI. This CDR3 is 14 amino acids long. The J segment lost 8 bases and the V segment lost 6 bases, leaving 3 bases of the junction unmatched. The CDR3, as DNA: TGTGCCAGCAGGGGACTAGCGGGAGTTGATGAGCAGTTCTTC. Protein sequence: CASRGLAGVDEQFF.

The chain links TRBV6-1 to TRBJ1-4; 9 bases align to TRBD1. Germline V gene sequence: CDR1 MNHNS, CDR2 SASEGT. The CDR3 is 15 amino acids. V shed 7 bases and J 8 bases; nucleotides not matched to a gene: 11. The CDR3 bases are TGTGCCAGCATAGCCCAGGACAGGGGTGGAGAAAAACTGTTTTTT. Encoded protein: CASIAQDRGGEKLFF.

The chain has TRBV5-1 and TRBJ1-1, with TRBD1 as a possible D gene (6 bases). The CDR3 is 16 residues long. Germline CDR1 SGHRS, CDR2 YFSETQ. The V gene lost 0 bases and the J gene lost 2 bases, with 14 bases spanning the gap. The CDR3 protein is CASSLASGTRNTEAFF. DNA of the CDR3: TGCGCCAGCAGCTTGGCCAGCGGGACAAGAAACACTGAAGCTTTCTTT.

This clone was seen a single time. This chain connects TRBV7-6 to TRBJ2-2, with 9 bases identical to TRBD2. The CDR3 has 18 amino acids. The V segment lost 1 base and the J segment 1 base; nucleotides outside the gene matches: 7. Germline assignment: CDR1 SGHVS and CDR2 FNYEAQ. The CDR3 region has the DNA TGTGCCAGCAGCTTAGGCTGCTGCGGGAGGGGGAACACCGGGGAGCTGTTTTTT. It is translated as CASSLGCCGRGNTGELFF.

The chain joins TRBV9 to TRBJ2-2; 7 bases align to TRBD2. Per the germline V gene, CDR1 is SGDLS and CDR2 is YYNGEE. The CDR3 covers 16 residues. Trimming took 1 base from V and 4 from J; bases not matched to a gene: 7. CDR3 in amino acids: CASSVNSGRFTGELFF. The CDR3 coding sequence is TGTGCCAGCAGCGTAAATTCCGGGAGGTTCACCGGGGAGCTGTTTTTT.

The rearrangement joins TRBV5-1 to TRBJ1-1, with D possibly TRBD1 on 6 matching bases. The CDR3 spans 15 residues. Germline CDR1 and CDR2: SGHRS and YFSETQ. Trimming shortened V by 0 bases and J by 6 bases, and 15 bases separated the two germline ends. As DNA, the CDR3 is TGCGCCAGCAGCTTGGAACCGGGGGCGAGGGCTGAAGCTTTCTTT. Its translation: CASSLEPGARAEAFF. The entire variable domain, with the rest obtained from reference TRBV5-1 and TRBJ1-1, is as follows: KAGVTQTPRYLIKTRGQQVTLSCSPISGHRSVSWYQQTPGQGLQFLFEYFSETQRNKGNFPGRFSGRQFSNSRSEMNVSTLELGDSALYLCASSLEPGARAEAFFGQGTRLTVV.

The genes are TRBV2 and TRBJ2-2; D is ambiguous. V was clipped by 4 bases and J by 1 base, with 4 bases between them. CDR3 size: 13 residues. Germline CDR1 is SNHLY and CDR2 is FYNNEI. The CDR3, as DNA: TGTGCCAGCAGTGGGGAGAACACCGGGGAGCTGTTTTTT. Amino acids: CASSGENTGELFF.

This clone was counted a single time. The V gene is TRBV5-4, the J gene TRBJ2-1; 15 bases match TRBD2. Germline CDR1 and CDR2: SGHNT and YYREEE (reference sequence). Trimming cost V 1 base and J 1 base; bases outside gene matches: 6. This CDR3 comprises 19 residues. CDR3 amino acids: CASSLLVGTSGRSYNEQFF. The CDR3 nucleotides read TGTGCCAGCAGCTTGCTCGTCGGGACTAGCGGGAGGTCCTACAATGAGCAGTTCTTC.

J is TRBJ2-3 and V is TRBV10-2; 11 nucleotides agree with TRBD2. V lost 9 bases and J lost 4; bases outside the gene matches: 6. From germline, CDR1 is WSHSY and CDR2 SAAADI. The CDR3 totals 14 residues. CDR3 sequence: CASVAGGPADTQYF. The CDR3 DNA sequence: TGCGCCAGTGTAGCGGGAGGGCCTGCAGATACGCAGTATTTT.

V and J are TRBV19 and TRBJ1-1; the D gene is possibly TRBD1 (6 bases). The V gene's germline CDR1 is LNHDA and CDR2 SQIVND (reference sequence). The V and J ends lost 4 bases and 5 bases respectively, with 14 bases between them. The CDR3 extends over 14 amino acids. This CDR3 reads CASSKGGERTEAFF. The DNA of the CDR3 is TGTGCCAGTAGTAAAGGGGGGGAGAGAACTGAAGCTTTCTTT.